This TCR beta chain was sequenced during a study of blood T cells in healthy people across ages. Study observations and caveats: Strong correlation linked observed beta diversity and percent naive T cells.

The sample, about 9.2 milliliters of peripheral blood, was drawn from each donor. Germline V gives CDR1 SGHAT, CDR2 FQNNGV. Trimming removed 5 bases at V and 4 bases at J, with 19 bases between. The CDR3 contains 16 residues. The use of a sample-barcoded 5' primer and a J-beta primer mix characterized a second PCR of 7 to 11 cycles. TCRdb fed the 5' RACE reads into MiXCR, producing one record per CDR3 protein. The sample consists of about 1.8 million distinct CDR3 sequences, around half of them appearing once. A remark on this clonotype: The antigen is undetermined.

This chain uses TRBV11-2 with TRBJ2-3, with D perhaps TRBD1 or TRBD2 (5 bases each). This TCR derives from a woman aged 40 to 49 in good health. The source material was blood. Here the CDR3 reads CASSTTVNVGADTQYF. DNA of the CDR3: TGTGCCAGCAGCACAACCGTTAACGTGGGGGCAGATACGCAGTATTTT.